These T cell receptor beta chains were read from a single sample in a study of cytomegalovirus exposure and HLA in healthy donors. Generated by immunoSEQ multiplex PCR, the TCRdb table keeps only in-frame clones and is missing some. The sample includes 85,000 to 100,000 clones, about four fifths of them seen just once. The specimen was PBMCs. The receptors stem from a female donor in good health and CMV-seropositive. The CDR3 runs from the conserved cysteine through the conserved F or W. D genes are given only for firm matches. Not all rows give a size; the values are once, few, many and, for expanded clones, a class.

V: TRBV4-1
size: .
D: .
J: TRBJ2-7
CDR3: CASSQVGGAEGYEQYF
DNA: TGCGCCAGCAGCCAAGTAGGGGGGGCGGAGGGCTACGAGCAGTACTTC

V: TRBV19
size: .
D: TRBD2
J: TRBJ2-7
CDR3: CASSILASGGYEQYF
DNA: TGTGCCAGTAGTATTTTGGCTAGCGGGGGGTACGAGCAGTACTTC

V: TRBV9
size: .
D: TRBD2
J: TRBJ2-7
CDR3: CASSPRTSRSEQYF
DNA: TGTGCCAGCAGCCCCCGGACTAGCCGATCCGAGCAGTACTTC

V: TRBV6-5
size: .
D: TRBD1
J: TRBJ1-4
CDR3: CASSYGQGVNEKLFF
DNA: TGTGCCAGCAGTTACGGACAGGGGGTTAATGAAAAACTGTTTTTT

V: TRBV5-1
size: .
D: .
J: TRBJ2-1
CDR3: CASSLDAGEGDEQFF
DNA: TGCGCCAGCAGCTTGGATGCAGGGGAAGGAGATGAGCAGTTCTTC

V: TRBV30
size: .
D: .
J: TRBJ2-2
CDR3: CAWSVGRGNTGELFF
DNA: TGTGCCTGGAGTGTAGGCAGGGGGAACACCGGGGAGCTGTTTTTT

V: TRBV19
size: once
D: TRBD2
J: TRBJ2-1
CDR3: CASTPSGTYNEQFF
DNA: TGTGCCAGTACTCCTAGCGGGACCTACAATGAGCAGTTCTTC

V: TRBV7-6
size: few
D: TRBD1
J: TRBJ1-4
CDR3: CASSPIPGTGGEKLFF
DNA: TGTGCCAGCAGCCCCATCCCCGGGACAGGGGGCGAAAAACTGTTTTTT

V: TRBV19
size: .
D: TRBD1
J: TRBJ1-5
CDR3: CASSAGQGNSNQPQHF
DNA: TGTGCCAGTAGTGCCGGACAGGGAAACAGCAATCAGCCCCAGCATTTT

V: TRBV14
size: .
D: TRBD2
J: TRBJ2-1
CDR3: CASSQDGTSGSGEQFF
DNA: TGTGCCAGCAGCCAAGATGGGACTAGCGGGAGCGGTGAGCAGTTCTTC

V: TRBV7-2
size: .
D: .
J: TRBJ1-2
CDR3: CASSFPPYQGNGYTF
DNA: TGTGCCAGCAGCTTCCCACCCTATCAGGGGAATGGCTACACCTTC

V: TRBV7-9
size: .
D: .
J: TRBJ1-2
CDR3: CASSHGGGYTF
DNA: TGTGCCAGCAGCCATGGAGGTGGCTACACCTTC

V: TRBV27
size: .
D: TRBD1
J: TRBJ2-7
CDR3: CASSLSIDRVGEQYF
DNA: TGTGCCAGCAGTTTATCTATAGACAGGGTGGGAGAGCAGTACTTC

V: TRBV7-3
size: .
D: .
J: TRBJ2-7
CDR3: CASSFGDVPYEQYF
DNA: TGTGCCAGCAGCTTCGGAGACGTCCCCTACGAGCAGTACTTC

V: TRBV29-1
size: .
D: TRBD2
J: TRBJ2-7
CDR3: CSVAGETYEQYF
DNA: TGCAGCGTGGCGGGGGAGACCTACGAGCAGTACTTC

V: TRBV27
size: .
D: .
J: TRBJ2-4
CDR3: CASSFRGAKNIQYF
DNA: TGTGCCAGCAGTTTCCGGGGGGCCAAAAACATTCAGTACTTC

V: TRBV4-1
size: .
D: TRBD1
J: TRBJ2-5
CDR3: CASSHTGTDQETQYF
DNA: TGCGCCAGCAGCCATACGGGGACAGACCAAGAGACCCAGTACTTC

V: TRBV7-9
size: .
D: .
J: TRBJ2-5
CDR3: CASSLGGSGETQYF
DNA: TGTGCCAGCAGCTTAGGCGGGTCGGGAGAGACCCAGTACTTC

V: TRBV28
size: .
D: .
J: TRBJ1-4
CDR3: CASSLQEMHLEKLFF
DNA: TGTGCCAGCAGTTTACAGGAAATGCACTTGGAAAAACTGTTTTTT

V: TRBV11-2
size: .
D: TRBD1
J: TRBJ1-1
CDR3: CASSRDRNTEAFF
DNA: TGTGCCAGCAGCCGGGACAGGAACACTGAAGCTTTCTTT

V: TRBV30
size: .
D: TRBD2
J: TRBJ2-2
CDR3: CAWTGTSGGHTGELFF
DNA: TGTGCCTGGACCGGGACTAGCGGGGGCCACACCGGGGAGCTGTTTTTT

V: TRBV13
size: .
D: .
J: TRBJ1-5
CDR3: CASTLGKAGQPQHF
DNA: TGTGCCAGCACTCTGGGGAAGGCAGGGCAGCCCCAGCATTTT

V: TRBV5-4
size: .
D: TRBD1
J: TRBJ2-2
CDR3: CASRRDRGVTGELFF
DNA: TGTGCCAGCAGGAGGGACAGGGGAGTCACCGGGGAGCTGTTTTTT

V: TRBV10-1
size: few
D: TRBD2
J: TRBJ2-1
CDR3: CASNRTGIAGGHNNEQFF
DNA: TGCGCCAGCAACCGGACTGGCATAGCGGGGGGGCATAATAATGAGCAGTTCTTC

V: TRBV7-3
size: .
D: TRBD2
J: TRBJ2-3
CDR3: CASSRTSVRDTQYF
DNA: TGTGCCAGCAGCCGAACTAGCGTAAGAGATACGCAGTATTTT

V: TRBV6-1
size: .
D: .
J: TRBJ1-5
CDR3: CASKVVGQGKQPQHF
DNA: TGTGCCAGCAAGGTAGTTGGGCAGGGGAAACAGCCCCAGCATTTT

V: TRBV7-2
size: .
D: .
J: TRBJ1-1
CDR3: CASSLPKPEAFF
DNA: TGTGCCAGCAGCCTTCCAAAGCCTGAAGCTTTCTTT

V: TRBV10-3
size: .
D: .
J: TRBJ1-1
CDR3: CAISEFRVEAFF
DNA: TGTGCCATCAGTGAGTTCCGTGTAGAAGCTTTCTTT

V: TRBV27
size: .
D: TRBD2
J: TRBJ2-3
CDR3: CASRTMTSATVNTQYF
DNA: TGTGCCAGCCGAACTATGACTAGCGCAACAGTCAATACGCAGTATTTT

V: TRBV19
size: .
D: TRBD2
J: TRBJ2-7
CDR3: CASSIDSRERGYNYEQYF
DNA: TGTGCCAGTAGTATAGATTCGAGGGAGCGGGGTTACAATTACGAGCAGTACTTC

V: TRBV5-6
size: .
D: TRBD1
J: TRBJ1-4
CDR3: CASSLRDRGEKLFF
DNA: TGTGCCAGCAGCTTGAGGGACAGGGGTGAAAAACTGTTTTTT

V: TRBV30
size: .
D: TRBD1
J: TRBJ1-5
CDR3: CAWSTRTGIEQPQHF
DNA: TGTGCCTGGAGTACCCGGACAGGGATTGAACAGCCCCAGCATTTT

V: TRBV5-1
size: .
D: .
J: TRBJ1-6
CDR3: CASSFSLENSPLHF
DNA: TGCGCCAGCAGCTTTAGTTTAGAGAATTCACCCCTCCACTTT

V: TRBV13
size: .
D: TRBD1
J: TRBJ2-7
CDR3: CASSSGTAAYEQYF
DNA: TGTGCCAGCAGCTCCGGGACAGCTGCCTACGAGCAGTACTTC

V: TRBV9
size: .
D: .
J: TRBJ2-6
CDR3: CASSPIRSSGGGANVLTF
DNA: TGTGCCAGCAGCCCCATTAGAAGCTCAGGTGGTGGGGCCAACGTCCTGACTTTC

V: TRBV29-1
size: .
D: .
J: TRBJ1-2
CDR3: CSVALPYTF
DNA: TGCAGCGTTGCCCTCCCCTACACCTTC

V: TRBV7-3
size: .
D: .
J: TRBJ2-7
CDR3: CASSLPYGQRHIYEQYF
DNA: TGTGCCAGCAGCTTACCCTACGGGCAGCGGCATATCTACGAGCAGTACTTC

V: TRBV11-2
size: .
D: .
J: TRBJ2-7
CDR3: CASSLNAGTPTYEQYF
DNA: TGTGCCAGCAGCTTAAACGCGGGAACCCCTACCTACGAGCAGTACTTC

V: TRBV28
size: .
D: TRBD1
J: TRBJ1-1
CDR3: CASTPGTGTRESGTEAFF
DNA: TGTGCCAGCACCCCCGGGACAGGGACAAGGGAGTCGGGCACTGAAGCTTTCTTT